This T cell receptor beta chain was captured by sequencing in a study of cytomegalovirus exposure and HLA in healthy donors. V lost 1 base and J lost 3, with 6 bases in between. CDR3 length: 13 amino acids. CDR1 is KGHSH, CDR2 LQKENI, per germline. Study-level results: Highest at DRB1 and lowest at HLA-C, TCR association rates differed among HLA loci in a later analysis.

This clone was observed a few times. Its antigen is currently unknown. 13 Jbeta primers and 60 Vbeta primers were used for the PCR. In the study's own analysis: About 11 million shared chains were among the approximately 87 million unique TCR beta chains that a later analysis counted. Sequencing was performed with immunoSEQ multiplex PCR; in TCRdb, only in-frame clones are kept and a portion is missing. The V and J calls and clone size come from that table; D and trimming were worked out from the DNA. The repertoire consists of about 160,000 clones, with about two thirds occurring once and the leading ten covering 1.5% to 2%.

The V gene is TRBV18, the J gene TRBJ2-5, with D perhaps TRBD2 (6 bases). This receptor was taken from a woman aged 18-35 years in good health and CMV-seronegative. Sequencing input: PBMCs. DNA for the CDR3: TGTGCCAGCTCACCACGGGGGGAAGAGACCCAGTACTTC. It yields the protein CASSPRGEETQYF.